The following is a TCR beta chain sequence with its context. No antigen is known for it. Assay runs were performed at deep level. This table comes from immunoSEQ multiplex PCR, and its TCRdb copy is limited to in-frame clones, with some not included. Among about 2 million clones listed, approximately 94% were seen once. CD45RO-negative, CCR7-positively selected cells formed the naive CD8 fraction, excluding terminally differentiated effector memory CD45RA+ cells. These data belong to a study of shared clonotypes between healthy human individuals. Study at large: The study enrolled a couple of women and a few men aged 18 to 49.

Trimming shortened V by 5 bases and J by 4 bases, and 8 bases separated the two germline ends. CDR3 length equals 12 residues. From germline, CDR1 is SEHNR and CDR2 FQNEAQ (reference sequence). Study outcomes and limitations: Sequencing depth was predicted to influence how clonotypes are shared among donors.

The specimen was naive CD8+ T cells sorted from blood. This clonotype was sampled from a man aged 18 to 30 in good health. The genes are TRBV7-9 and TRBJ2-5; D unclear. Here the CDR3 reads CASSTMRETQYF. The DNA of the CDR3 is TGTGCCAGCAGCACGATGAGAGAGACCCAGTACTTC.